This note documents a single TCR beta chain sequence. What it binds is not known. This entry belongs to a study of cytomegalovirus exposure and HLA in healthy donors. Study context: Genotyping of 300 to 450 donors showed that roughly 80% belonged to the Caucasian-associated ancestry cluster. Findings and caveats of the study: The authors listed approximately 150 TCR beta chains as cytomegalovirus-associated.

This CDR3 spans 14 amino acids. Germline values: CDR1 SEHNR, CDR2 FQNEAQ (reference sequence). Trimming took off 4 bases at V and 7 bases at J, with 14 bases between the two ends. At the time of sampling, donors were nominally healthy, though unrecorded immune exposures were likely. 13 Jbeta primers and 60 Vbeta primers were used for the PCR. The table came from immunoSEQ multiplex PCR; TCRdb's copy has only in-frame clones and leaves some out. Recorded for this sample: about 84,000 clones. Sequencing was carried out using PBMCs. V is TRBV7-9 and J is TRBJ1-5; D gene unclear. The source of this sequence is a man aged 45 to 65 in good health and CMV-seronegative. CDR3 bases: TGTGCCAGCAGCTCCGACGGGGTCCGACAGCCCCAGCATTTT. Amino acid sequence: CASSSDGVRQPQHF.